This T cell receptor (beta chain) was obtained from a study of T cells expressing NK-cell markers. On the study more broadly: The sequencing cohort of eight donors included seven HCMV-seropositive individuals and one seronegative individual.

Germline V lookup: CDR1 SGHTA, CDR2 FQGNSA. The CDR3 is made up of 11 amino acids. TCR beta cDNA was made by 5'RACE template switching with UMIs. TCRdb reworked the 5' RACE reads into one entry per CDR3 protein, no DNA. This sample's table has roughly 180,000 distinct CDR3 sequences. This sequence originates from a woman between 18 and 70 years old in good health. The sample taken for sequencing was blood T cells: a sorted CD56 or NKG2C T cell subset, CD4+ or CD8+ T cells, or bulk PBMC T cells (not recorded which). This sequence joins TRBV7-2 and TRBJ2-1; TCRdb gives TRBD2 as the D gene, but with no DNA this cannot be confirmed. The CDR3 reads CASSQREGQFF.